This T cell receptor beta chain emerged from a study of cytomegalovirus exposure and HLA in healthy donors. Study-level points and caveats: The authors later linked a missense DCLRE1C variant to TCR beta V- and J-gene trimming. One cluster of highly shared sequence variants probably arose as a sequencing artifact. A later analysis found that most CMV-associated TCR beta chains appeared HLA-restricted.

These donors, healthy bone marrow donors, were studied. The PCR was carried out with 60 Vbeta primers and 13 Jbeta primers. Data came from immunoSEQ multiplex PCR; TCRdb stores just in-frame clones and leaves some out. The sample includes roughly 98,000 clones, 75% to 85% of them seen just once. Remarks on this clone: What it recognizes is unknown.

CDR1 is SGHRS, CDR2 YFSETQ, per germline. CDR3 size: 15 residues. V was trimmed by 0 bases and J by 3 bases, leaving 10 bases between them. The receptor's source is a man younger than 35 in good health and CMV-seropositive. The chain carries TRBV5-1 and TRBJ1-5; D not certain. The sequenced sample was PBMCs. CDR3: CASSLDGRLNQPQHF. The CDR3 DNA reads TGCGCCAGCAGCTTGGACGGCAGACTCAATCAGCCCCAGCATTTT.